This T cell receptor (beta chain) was sequenced for a study of monozygotic twins with inflammatory bowel disease. TCRdb re-analyzed the 5' RACE reads; it lists each CDR3 protein once, without DNA. This sample lists about 200,000 distinct CDR3 sequences; its ten largest clones have 7.5% to 8%. The CDR3 loop spans 15 amino acids. Germline V gene lookup returns CDR1 DFQATT and CDR2 SNEGSKA (reference sequence). The V and J genes are TRBV20-1 and TRBJ1-5; no DNA is available, so the TRBD1 call from TCRdb remains unchecked. This TCR was sampled from a human donor with ulcerative colitis or Crohn's disease, or a healthy co-twin of an affected twin (not recorded which). The specimen was blood. The CDR3: CSATSQGVPSQPQHF.